This is a list of T cell receptor beta chains from one sample in a study of T cell responses to AZD1222 COVID-19 vaccine. Using immunoSEQ multiplex PCR, the repertoire was profiled, and TCRdb retains in-frame clones only, with some absent. The sample holds about 130,000 clones, 88% seen once. The sample consisted of peripheral blood, taken on day 0 of AZD1222 vaccination. The receptors originated from an adult in good health. Each CDR3 is given with its conserved first and last residue. D genes are given only for firm matches. Size is omitted from some rows. Given values are once, few, many or a class for expanded clones.

TRBD1	NA	TRBV24-1	TRBJ2-2	TGTGCCACCAGTGATTTTGGGACAGGAAACACCGGGGAGCTGTTTTTT	CATSDFGTGNTGELFF
NA	NA	TRBV28	TRBJ1-5	TGTGCCAGCAGGGGAATAGGTAATCAGCCCCAGCATTTT	CASRGIGNQPQHF
TRBD2	NA	TRBV7-6	TRBJ2-2	TGTGCCAGCAGCTTGGCGCTAGAGGAGCGGGGCCCCAGCACCGGGGAGCTGTTTTTT	CASSLALEERGPSTGELFF
NA	NA	TRBV2	TRBJ1-1	TGTGCCAGCAGTGTGCAGGTTCTGAACACTGAAGCTTTCTTT	CASSVQVLNTEAFF
NA	NA	TRBV4-2	TRBJ1-1	TGTGCCAGCAGCCAAGCCCTTAGGGGTACTGAAGCTTTCTTT	CASSQALRGTEAFF
NA	NA	TRBV2	TRBJ1-4	TGTGCCAGCACTCAACAAGATGAAAAACTGTTTTTT	CASTQQDEKLFF
NA	NA	TRBV15	TRBJ2-6	TGTGCCACCGGGGCTGGGGCCAACGTCCTGACTTTC	CATGAGANVLTF
NA	NA	TRBV6-1	TRBJ1-1	TGTGCCAGCAGTGAATTAGACAGCAACACTGAAGCTTTCTTT	CASSELDSNTEAFF
NA	NA	TRBV7-3	TRBJ1-2	TGTGCCAGCAGCTTAACTGGCGGGGCGCAAAGCTACACCTTC	CASSLTGGAQSYTF
TRBD2	NA	TRBV4-3	TRBJ2-2	TGCGCCAGCAGTATACTAGCGGGGGGGCCTGGCGGGGAGCTGTTTTTT	CASSILAGGPGGELFF
NA	NA	TRBV6-2/TRBV6-3	TRBJ2-2	TGTGCCAGCAGTCAGGGCGCCGGAGTGCTGTTTTTT	CASSQGAGVLFF
NA	NA	TRBV13	TRBJ1-2	TGTGCCAGCAGCGCTGGGGCTTTAGACAGGCGGGACGGCTACACCTTC	CASSAGALDRRDGYTF
NA	NA	TRBV27	TRBJ2-1	TGTGCCAGCAGTTTCATAGCCAGGAATGAGCAGTTCTTC	CASSFIARNEQFF
TRBD1	NA	TRBV15	TRBJ1-2	TGTGCCACCAGCACCTTACCAGAAGGAGGGACAGGGGTTTATGGCTACACCTTC	CATSTLPEGGTGVYGYTF
NA	NA	TRBV18	TRBJ1-1	TGTGCCAGCTCAACCACAGAGACCGAGGGAGCTTTCTTT	CASSTTETEGAFF
NA	NA	TRBV3-1/TRBV3-2	TRBJ1-5	TGTGCCAGCAGCCCGGGACGGACCCCCCATCAGCCCCAGCATTTT	CASSPGRTPHQPQHF
NA	NA	TRBV27	TRBJ2-3	TGTGCCAGCAGTTTGCAACTAAGCGAGCTCACAGATACGCAGTATTTT	CASSLQLSELTDTQYF
NA	NA	TRBV27	TRBJ2-2	TGTGCCAGCAGTACTAACACCGGGGAGCTGTTTTTT	CASSTNTGELFF
NA	NA	TRBV28	TRBJ1-1	TGTGCCAGCAGTTTCGAGGGGCGTCTAATGAACACTGAAGCTTTCTTT	CASSFEGRLMNTEAFF
NA	NA	TRBV10-1	TRBJ1-2	TGCGCCAGCAGTGATTGGGTTGATGGCTACACCTTC	CASSDWVDGYTF
NA	NA	TRBV2	TRBJ2-2	TGTGCCAGCAGAGGGAAACAGGGGCGCGGACTATCCGGGGAGCTGTTTTTT	CASRGKQGRGLSGELFF
TRBD1	NA	TRBV5-1	TRBJ2-2	TGCGCCAGCAGCGCAGGACAGGGCTACACCGGGGAGCTGTTTTTT	CASSAGQGYTGELFF
TRBD2	NA	TRBV7-2	TRBJ2-3	TGTGCCAGCAGCTTACTAGCGGGGGCCTTCACAGATACGCAGTATTTT	CASSLLAGAFTDTQYF
NA	NA	TRBV19	TRBJ1-4	TGTGCCAGTAGTATGGCGGCAAGTGGGAAACTGTTTTTT	CASSMAASGKLFF
NA	once	TRBV2	TRBJ2-5	TGTGCCAGCAGGTCTGGCCGGGAGACCCAGTACTTC	CASRSGRETQYF
TRBD1	NA	TRBV30	TRBJ2-7	TGTGCCTGGAAGCGGACAGGCGCCTTCTACGAGCAGTACTTC	CAWKRTGAFYEQYF
NA	NA	TRBV20-1	TRBJ1-2	TGCAGTGCTAGTGGGATGGCAGGGGTAGACTATGGCTACACCTTC	CSASGMAGVDYGYTF
TRBD1	NA	TRBV7-9	TRBJ2-6	TGTGCCAGCAGCTTATGGGACAGGCGGGCTGGGGCCAACGTCCTGACTTTC	CASSLWDRRAGANVLTF
NA	NA	TRBV14	TRBJ1-2	TGTGCCAGCAGCCAAGAAGAACGAAGCGATGGCTACACCTTC	CASSQEERSDGYTF
NA	NA	TRBV28	TRBJ2-7	TGTGCCAGCAGTTTAACAGGGTCTAGGGAGCAGTACTTC	CASSLTGSREQYF
TRBD1	NA	TRBV18	TRBJ2-1	TGTGCCAGCTCACCAGACAGGGGCTCCTACAATGAGCAGTTCTTC	CASSPDRGSYNEQFF
NA	NA	TRBV15	TRBJ1-5	TGTGCCACCAGCAGATCCCCCGCCATCCTCGAGCCCCAGCATTTT	CATSRSPAILEPQHF
TRBD2	once	TRBV19	TRBJ2-7	TGTGCCAGTAGTATACGGGGGGGTACCTACGAGCAGTACTTC	CASSIRGGTYEQYF
NA	once	TRBV29-1	TRBJ2-7	TGCAGCGTTGTAGGGCAGGGGACCTACGAGCAGTACTTC	CSVVGQGTYEQYF
NA	NA	TRBV7-2	TRBJ1-1	TGTGCCAGCAGCTCCGCCCCGGGGGCAGCTTTCTTT	CASSSAPGAAFF
NA	NA	TRBV5-8	TRBJ1-5	TGTGCCAGCAGCTCCCGGGACACCAATCAGCCCCAGCATTTT	CASSSRDTNQPQHF
NA	NA	TRBV7-8	TRBJ2-1	TGTGCCAGCAGCCAGAAGTTGCCCTACAATGAGCAGTTCTTC	CASSQKLPYNEQFF
TRBD2	NA	TRBV6-5	TRBJ2-3	TGTGCCAGCAGCGGGCGGGGGGGCCCCGGAGATACGCAGTATTTT	CASSGRGGPGDTQYF
NA	NA	TRBV2	TRBJ1-4	TGTGCCAGCAGTCCGGATCCCGGACGTCTTGAAAAACTGTTTTTT	CASSPDPGRLEKLFF
NA	NA	TRBV19	TRBJ1-5	TGTGCCAGTACCCCCCTGAGGAATAGCAATCAGCCCCAGCATTTT	CASTPLRNSNQPQHF
NA	NA	TRBV4-1	TRBJ1-1	TGCGCCAGCAGCCAAGATTGGGGGCGCACTGAAGCTTTCTTT	CASSQDWGRTEAFF
TRBD1	NA	TRBV3-1/TRBV3-2	TRBJ1-5	TGTGCCAGCAGCCAGGGACAGGGAGAACGGAATCAGCCCCAGCATTTT	CASSQGQGERNQPQHF
NA	NA	TRBV15	TRBJ1-1	TGTGCCACCAGAGAGGGACGGGAAGCTTTCTTT	CATREGREAFF
TRBD1	NA	TRBV30	TRBJ2-7	TGTGCCTGGAGCTCACCTACAGGGGGCGAGCAGTACTTC	CAWSSPTGGEQYF
NA	once	TRBV5-6	TRBJ1-6	TGTGCCAGCAGGACCGTCGGGGGATCCCCGGGTTCACCCCTCCACTTT	CASRTVGGSPGSPLHF
TRBD1	once	TRBV4-2	TRBJ2-7	TGTGCCAGCAGCCAAGACTCTTCCGGGACAGTGTACGAGCAGTACTTC	CASSQDSSGTVYEQYF
TRBD1	NA	TRBV2	TRBJ1-1	TGTGCCAGCAGCAACACCCGGGACAGGGGGAACACTGAAGCTTTCTTT	CASSNTRDRGNTEAFF
TRBD2	NA	TRBV23-1	TRBJ2-7	TGCGCCAGCAGTCAATCGGGGGCTAGCGGGAGGGGAGAGCAGTACTTC	CASSQSGASGRGEQYF
TRBD1	NA	TRBV12-3/TRBV12-4	TRBJ1-2	TGTGCCAGCAGTTGGGACAGGAGCTATGGCTACACCTTC	CASSWDRSYGYTF
NA	NA	TRBV27	TRBJ2-7	TGTGCCAGCAGCCAAGGCTCGAGAACCCCCTACGAGCAGTACTTC	CASSQGSRTPYEQYF
NA	NA	TRBV14	TRBJ2-2	TGTGCCAGCAGACCGGCCAGGGACACCGGGGAGCTGTTTTTT	CASRPARDTGELFF
TRBD2	NA	TRBV12-3/TRBV12-4	TRBJ2-1	TGTGCCAGTTTCGGGGGGGGCCGGAGTGAGCAGTTCTTC	CASFGGGRSEQFF
NA	NA	TRBV10-3	TRBJ2-3	TGTGCCATCAGACCAGGGGCCGATACGCAGTATTTT	CAIRPGADTQYF
NA	NA	TRBV5-1	TRBJ1-1	TGCGCCAGCAGCTTGAATGTTCCGACGAACACTGAAGCTTTCTTT	CASSLNVPTNTEAFF